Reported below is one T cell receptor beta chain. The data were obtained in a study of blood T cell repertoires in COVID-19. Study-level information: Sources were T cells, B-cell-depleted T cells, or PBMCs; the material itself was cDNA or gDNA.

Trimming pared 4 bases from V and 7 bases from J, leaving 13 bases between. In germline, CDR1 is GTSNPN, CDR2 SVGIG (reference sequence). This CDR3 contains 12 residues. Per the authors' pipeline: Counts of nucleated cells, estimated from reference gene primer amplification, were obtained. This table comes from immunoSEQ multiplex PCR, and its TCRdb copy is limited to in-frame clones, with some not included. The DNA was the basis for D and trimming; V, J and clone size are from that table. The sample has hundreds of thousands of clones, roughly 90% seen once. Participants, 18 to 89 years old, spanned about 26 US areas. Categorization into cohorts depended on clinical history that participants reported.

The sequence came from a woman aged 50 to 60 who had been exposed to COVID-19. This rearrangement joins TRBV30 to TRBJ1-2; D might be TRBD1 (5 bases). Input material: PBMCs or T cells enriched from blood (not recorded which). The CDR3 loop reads CAWTGGKFGYTF. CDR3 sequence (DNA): TGTGCCTGGACCGGGGGGAAGTTTGGCTACACCTTC.